Listed here are 17 T cell receptor beta chains from one sample, sequenced in a study of CD8 T cells in ankylosing spondylitis. MiXCR was run by TCRdb on the 5' RACE reads, yielding one entry per CDR3 protein. The sample lists about 160,000 distinct CDR3 sequences, around 8.9% occurring once. What was sequenced was blood, either unsorted or a sorted T cell fraction (not recorded which). The receptors shown here come from a female donor with ankylosing spondylitis or in good health (not recorded which).

This clonotype has more than one count but fewer than ten. This chain connects TRBV5-4 to TRBJ2-7; D is unresolved. CDR1 is SGHNT and CDR2 is YYREEE in the germline V gene (reference sequence). The CDR3 extends over 13 amino acids. V was trimmed by 7 bases and J by 2 bases, leaving 13 bases between them. The CDR3 nucleotides are TGTGCCAGCCATACTTGGGAAACCTACGAGCAGTACTTC. This gives the protein CASHTWETYEQYF.

V usage is TRBV10-3 and J usage is TRBJ2-7, with D perhaps being TRBD1 or TRBD2 (5 bases each). Germline V gene sequence: CDR1 ENHRY, CDR2 SYGVKD. V was cut by 10 bases and J by 2 bases, with 18 bases left in between. The CDR3 runs 14 residues. The CDR3 DNA reads as TGTGCCACTACCTCCGGGACGATAACCTACGAGCAGTACTTC. Protein sequence: CATTSGTITYEQYF.

This clonotype was counted many times. V is TRBV11-2 and J is TRBJ2-5; D is tentatively TRBD1 or TRBD2 (5 bases each). The germline gives CDR1 SGHAT, CDR2 FQNNGV. The CDR3 runs 15 residues. Trimming took off 4 bases at V and 2 bases at J, with 14 bases between the two ends. DNA of the CDR3: TGTGCCAGCAGCTCTCAGGGAGAGGGACAAGAGACCCAGTACTTC. Translated, it gives CASSSQGEGQETQYF.

This clonotype was seen a handful of times. This chain joins TRBV7-2 and TRBJ2-7; no clear D. The germline V gene encodes CDR1 SGHTA and CDR2 FQGNSA. This CDR3 contains 13 residues. V was cut by 0 bases and J by 4 bases, with 7 bases left in between. The CDR3 region is CASSLAFGYEQYF. In DNA form, the CDR3 reads TGTGCCAGCAGCTTAGCATTTGGGTACGAGCAGTACTTC.

This clonotype was seen ten or more times. This chain connects TRBV20-1 to TRBJ2-1, with D possibly being TRBD2 (6 bases). Trimming pared 5 bases from V and 7 bases from J, leaving 18 bases between. Germline V gene sequence: CDR1 DFQATT, CDR2 SNEGSKA (reference sequence). The CDR3 loop spans 14 amino acids. DNA for the CDR3: TGCAGTGCTGTGTTGGGGGGTAAGGGGAATGAGCAGTTCTTC. Translated, it gives CSAVLGGKGNEQFF.

This clonotype was detected only a few times. The chain is built from TRBV27 and TRBJ2-7; 7 bases fit TRBD2. The V and J ends lost 2 bases and 6 bases, in that order; junction bases with no gene match: 10. Germline lookup yields CDR1 MNHEY and CDR2 SMNVEV (reference sequence). The CDR3 contains 15 residues. CDR3 residues: CASSLNAGVGGEQYF. CDR3 coding DNA: TGTGCCAGCAGTTTAAACGCGGGAGTTGGTGGCGAGCAGTACTTC.

The chain combines TRBV2 with TRBJ2-7, with TRBD1 as a possible D gene (5 bases). The CDR3 is 16 amino acids. The germline gives CDR1 SNHLY, CDR2 FYNNEI. V dropped 7 bases and J dropped 2 bases, with 21 bases sitting between them. For the CDR3, the DNA is TGTGCCAGCACTGGAATAGGAACAGGCCACCCCTACGAGCAGTACTTC. Encoded protein: CASTGIGTGHPYEQYF.

Many counts were recorded for this clonotype. DNA for the CDR3: TGTGCCAGCAGTCCCGAGGGACTAGCGGGAGTGGGCACAGATACGCAGTATTTT. Protein product: CASSPEGLAGVGTDTQYF. This rearrangement joins TRBV12-3 or TRBV12-4 to TRBJ2-3, with TRBD2 matching 14 bases. The CDR3 extends over 18 amino acids. V was pared by 5 bases and J by 1 base, with 8 bases of the junction left unmatched.

This clonotype was detected many times. This sequence joins TRBV12-3 or TRBV12-4 and TRBJ2-3; D unclear. This CDR3 region has 13 residues. V lost 4 bases and J lost 0, with 5 bases in between. The CDR3 DNA reads as TGTGCCAGCAGTTCAGGAAGCACAGATACGCAGTATTTT. This translates into CASSSGSTDTQYF.

This clonotype came up many times. This CDR3 is CASSRDFGYEQYF. In nucleotides, the CDR3 is TGTGCCAGCAGCCGGGACTTCGGGTACGAGCAGTACTTC. The V gene is TRBV7-2, the J gene TRBJ2-7; D is perhaps TRBD2 (6 bases). V gave up 5 bases and J gave up 4 bases, with 12 bases separating them. There are 13 residues in the CDR3. Germline assignment: CDR1 SGHTA and CDR2 FQGNSA. Using reference TRBV7-2 and TRBJ2-7 for the parts outside the CDR3, the full variable domain is GAGVSQSPSNKVTEKGKDVELRCDPISGHTALYWYRQSLGQGLEFLIYFQGNSAPDKSGLPSDRFSAERTGGSVSTLTIQRTQQEDSAVYLCASSRDFGYEQYFGPGTRLTVT.

This clonotype was detected ten times or more. The chain recombines TRBV7-8 with TRBJ2-1; D not resolved. Trimming shortened V by 3 bases and J by 10 bases, and 7 bases separated the two germline ends. The CDR3 contains 11 residues. Germline V CDR1 and CDR2: SGHVS, FQNEAQ. In DNA, the CDR3 is TGTGCCAGCAGCTTGGGTGAGGAGCAGTTCTTC. This translates into CASSLGEEQFF.

This clonotype was seen only a few times. The rearrangement joins TRBV25-1 to TRBJ1-4; tentatively, D is TRBD1 (6 bases). The germline gives CDR1 MGHDK, CDR2 SYGVNS. Trimming took 4 bases from V and 4 from J, leaving 13 bases between them. The CDR3 runs to 15 residues. CDR3 amino acids: CASSVGAGLNEKLFF. The CDR3 coding sequence is TGTGCCAGCAGTGTGGGGGCAGGGCTTAATGAAAAACTGTTTTTT.

The chain couples TRBV4-1 to TRBJ1-5; 11 bases are shared with TRBD1. The CDR3 runs 15 residues. The ends lost 4 bases at V and 3 bases at J; junction bases unmatched: 2. The germline V gene has CDR1 MGHRA and CDR2 YSYEKL. CDR3 protein: CASSPGQGDNQPQHF. The CDR3 nucleotides read TGCGCCAGCAGCCCGGGACAGGGGGACAATCAGCCCCAGCATTTT.

This clonotype was seen repeatedly, ten times or more. This sequence joins TRBV7-9 and TRBJ2-1; 9 bases fit TRBD2. This CDR3 region has 15 residues. Germline loops: CDR1 SEHNR, CDR2 FQNEAQ (reference sequence). The J segment lost 10 bases and the V segment lost 5 bases, leaving 12 bases of the junction unmatched. The CDR3, as DNA: TGTGCCAGCAGCCCGGGACTAGCCGGTCTCATCGAGCAGTTCTTC. Protein sequence: CASSPGLAGLIEQFF.

In its sample, this clonotype was seen a few times. The rearrangement uses TRBV30 and TRBJ1-1; D unclear. CDR1 is GTSNPN and CDR2 is SVGIG in the germline V gene (reference sequence). The CDR3 totals 14 residues. The V gene lost 2 bases and the J gene lost 1 base, with 11 bases spanning the gap. The CDR3 here is CAWSSGLKNTEAFF. CDR3 coding DNA: TGTGCCTGGAGTTCGGGGTTAAAGAACACTGAAGCTTTCTTT.

This clonotype was counted ten times or more. As DNA, the CDR3 is TGTGCCAGCAGCTCTAGCGGGAGAACCGGGGAGCTGTTTTTT. It is translated as CASSSSGRTGELFF. This chain links TRBV12-3 or TRBV12-4 with TRBJ2-2; 10 bases agree with TRBD2. The CDR3 runs 14 residues. V was clipped by 6 bases and J by 5 bases; unmatched bases: 3.

There are many counts of this clonotype. The CDR3 loop reads CASSSRDRAGANVLTF. CDR3 coding DNA: TGTGCCAGCAGTTCCCGGGACAGGGCTGGGGCCAACGTCCTGACTTTC. The chain has TRBV12-3 or TRBV12-4 and TRBJ2-6; 9 positions agree with TRBD1. Losses at the gene ends were 4 bases for V and 2 bases for J; bases not matched to a gene: 3. The CDR3 loop spans 16 amino acids.